This TCR beta chain was sequenced during a study of blood T cell repertoires in COVID-19 (dated by TCRdb to 2020 to 2021). With respect to the entire study: Samples covering the acute and convalescent phases of COVID-19 were provided by collaborators in the United States, Italy and Spain. The samples were drawn from the first 160 participants of the ongoing ImmuneRACE study and from under 1,500 subjects provided by 6 global collaborators. The repertoires were released in a freely available public database meant as a resource for research on the immune response to SARS-CoV-2. A de-identified subject ID, COVID-19 status, age in years and sex were almost always included in the sample metadata. HLA class I and class II types, where available, came from metadata supplied by the sample provider rather than from assay-based typing. The prospective study material was composed of cDNA or gDNA derived from T cells, B-cell-depleted T cells, or PBMCs. Subjects who had been exposed to COVID-19, were actively infected with it, or had recovered from it provided the deeply sampled blood TCRbeta repertoires that made up the dataset.

What the research found in general, with its limitations: How much clinical and demographic metadata was included differed by source and by participant, and the metadata was provided uncurated.

A note on this clone: The antigen this receptor binds is unknown. There are no base qualities to consult, and no much larger clone falls within one base.

One collaborating source in Seattle enrolled patients while the patients were actively infected and followed the patients over time throughout the course of disease. Whole blood was collected in K2EDTA tubes by collaborating institutions according to the institutions' own protocols. Collaborator samples were shipped for TCRbeta analysis as frozen whole blood, isolated PBMCs, or DNA extracted from either sample type. The CDR3 contains 15 residues, cysteine and phenylalanine counted. CDR3 DNA only is kept here, 45 bases in frame from base 1. The junction carries 20 bases between V and J, which are trimmed by 5 bases and 7 bases respectively. CDR1 and CDR2, looked up from the germline V gene (reference sequence), are PRHDT and FYEKMQ. TCRbeta CDR3 regions were amplified from genomic DNA using the immunoSEQ Assay, a bias-controlled multiplex PCR. Processing in the source paper ran as follows. The number of nucleated cells in each sample was estimated from the amplification of reference gene primers within the assay. To quantify the absolute abundance of each unique TCRbeta CDR3 rearrangement, sequence reads were collapsed and filtered. Productive Simpson clonality was computed per sample as the square root of Simpson's diversity index over productive rearrangements. TCRdb limited this immuneACCESS table to in-frame rearrangements with V and J called. A share of clones is missing; checked studies link under half to unresolved V genes, and the rest is unexplained. The V and J calls and clone size are taken from that table; D and trimming were inferred from the DNA. This sample gives under 200,000 clones in total; around 84% of them show up just once. Jointly, the top ten make up roughly 2.4% of the sample.

Sample: peripheral blood. This TCR was recovered from a woman aged 80 or over with COVID-19, enrolled during active disease. The chain employs TRBV13 and TRBJ1-1, with no confidently assigned D gene. In nucleotide form, the sequence is TGTGCCAGCAGCCCCCCGGTACCCAACCTTTTTGAAGCTTTCTTT. It translates to CASSPPVPNLFEAFF.